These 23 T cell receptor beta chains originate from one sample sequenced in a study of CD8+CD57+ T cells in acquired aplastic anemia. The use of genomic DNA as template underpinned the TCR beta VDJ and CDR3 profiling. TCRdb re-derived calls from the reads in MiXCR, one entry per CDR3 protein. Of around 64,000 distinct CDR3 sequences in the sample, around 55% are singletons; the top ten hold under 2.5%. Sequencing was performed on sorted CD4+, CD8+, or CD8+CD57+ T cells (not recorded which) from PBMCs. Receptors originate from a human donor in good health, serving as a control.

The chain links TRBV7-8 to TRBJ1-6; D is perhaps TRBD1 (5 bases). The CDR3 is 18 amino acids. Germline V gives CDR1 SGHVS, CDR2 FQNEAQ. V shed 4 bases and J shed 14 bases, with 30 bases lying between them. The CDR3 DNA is TGTGCCAGCAGCTACCGAGCCTACCGGGACTCGACCCCCGGGGCCCTCCACTTT. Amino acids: CASSYRAYRDSTPGALHF.

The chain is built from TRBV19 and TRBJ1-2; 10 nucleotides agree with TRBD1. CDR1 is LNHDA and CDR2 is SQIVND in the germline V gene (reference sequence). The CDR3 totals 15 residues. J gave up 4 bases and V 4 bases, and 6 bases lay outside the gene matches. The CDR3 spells CASSSATGGSYGYTF. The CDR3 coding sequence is TGTGCCAGTAGTAGCGCGACAGGGGGCAGCTATGGCTACACCTTC.

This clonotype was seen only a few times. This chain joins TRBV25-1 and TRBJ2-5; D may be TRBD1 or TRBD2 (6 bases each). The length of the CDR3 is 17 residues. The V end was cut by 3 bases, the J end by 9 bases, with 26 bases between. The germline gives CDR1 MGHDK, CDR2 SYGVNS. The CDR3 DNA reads TGTGCCAGCAGTGAGCCACCCGGCGGGACACCGGACCAGCCCCAGTACTTC. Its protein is CASSEPPGGTPDQPQYF.

Here the CDR3 DNA reads TGTGCCAGCAGTTCCGCTAGCGGCTACAATGAGCAGTTCTTC. It yields the protein CASSSASGYNEQFF. The chain combines TRBV7-3 with TRBJ2-1, with 7 positions matching TRBD2. The germline V gene encodes CDR1 SGHTA and CDR2 FQGTGA. The CDR3 is 14 amino acids. V gave up 6 bases and J gave up 3 bases; unmatched junction bases: 5. Supplemented by reference TRBV7-3 and TRBJ2-1, the full variable domain reads GAGVSQTPSNKVTEKGKYVELRCDPISGHTALYWYRQSLGQGPEFLIYFQGTGAADDSGLPNDRFFAVRPEGSVSTLKIQRTERGDSAVYLCASSSASGYNEQFFGPGTRLTVL.

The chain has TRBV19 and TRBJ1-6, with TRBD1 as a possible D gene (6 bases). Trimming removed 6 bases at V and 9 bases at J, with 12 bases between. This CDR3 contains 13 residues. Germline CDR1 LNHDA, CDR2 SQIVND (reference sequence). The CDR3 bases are TGTGCCAGTAGAGGGGGGCTCAGTTCACCCCTCCACTTT. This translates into CASRGGLSSPLHF.

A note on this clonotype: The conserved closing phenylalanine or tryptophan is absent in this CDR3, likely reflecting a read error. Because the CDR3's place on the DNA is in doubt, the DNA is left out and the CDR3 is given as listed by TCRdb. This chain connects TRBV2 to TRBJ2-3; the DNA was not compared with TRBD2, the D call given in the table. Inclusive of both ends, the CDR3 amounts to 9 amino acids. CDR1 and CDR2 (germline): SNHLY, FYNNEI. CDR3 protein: CASSVDYHG.

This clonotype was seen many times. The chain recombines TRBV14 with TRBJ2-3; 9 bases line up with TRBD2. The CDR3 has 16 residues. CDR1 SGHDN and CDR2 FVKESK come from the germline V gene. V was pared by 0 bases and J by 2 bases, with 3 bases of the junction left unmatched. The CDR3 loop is CASSQDVAGDTDTQYF. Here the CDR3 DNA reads TGTGCCAGCAGCCAAGATGTAGCGGGAGACACAGATACGCAGTATTTT.

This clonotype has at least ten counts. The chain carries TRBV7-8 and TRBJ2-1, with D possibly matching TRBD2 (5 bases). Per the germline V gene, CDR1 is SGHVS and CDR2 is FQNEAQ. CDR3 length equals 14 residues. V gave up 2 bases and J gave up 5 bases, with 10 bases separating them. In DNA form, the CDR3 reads TGTGCCAGCAGCTTAACTAGAGCGAACAATGAGCAGTTCTTC. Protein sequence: CASSLTRANNEQFF.

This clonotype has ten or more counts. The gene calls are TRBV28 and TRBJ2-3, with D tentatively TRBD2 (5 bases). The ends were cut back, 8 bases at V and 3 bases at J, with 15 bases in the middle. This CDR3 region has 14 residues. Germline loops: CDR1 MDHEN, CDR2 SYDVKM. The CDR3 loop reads CASGARGGTDTQYF. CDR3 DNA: TGTGCCAGCGGCGCTCGGGGTGGGACAGATACGCAGTATTTT.

In DNA form, the CDR3 reads TGTGCCAGTAGTACGCCCCGGGACATCTACGAGCAGTACTTC. Its translation is CASSTPRDIYEQYF. The V call is TRBV19, the J call TRBJ2-7; perhaps TRBD1 as D (6 bases). Trimming took off 4 bases at V and 3 bases at J, with 13 bases between the two ends. CDR1 and CDR2 from the germline V gene are LNHDA and SQIVND (reference sequence). The CDR3 covers 14 residues.

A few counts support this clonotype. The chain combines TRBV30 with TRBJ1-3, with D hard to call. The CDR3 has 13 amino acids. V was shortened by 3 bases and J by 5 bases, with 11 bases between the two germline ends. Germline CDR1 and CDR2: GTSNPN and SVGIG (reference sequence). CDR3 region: CAWSPPFRNTIYF. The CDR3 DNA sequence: TGTGCCTGGAGCCCCCCCTTTAGAAACACCATATATTTT.

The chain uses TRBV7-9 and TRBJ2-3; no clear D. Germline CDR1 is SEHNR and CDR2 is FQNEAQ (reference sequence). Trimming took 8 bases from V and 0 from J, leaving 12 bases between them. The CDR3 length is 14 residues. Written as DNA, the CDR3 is TGTGCCAGCTCACCACTCCCTAGCACAGATACGCAGTATTTT. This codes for CASSPLPSTDTQYF.

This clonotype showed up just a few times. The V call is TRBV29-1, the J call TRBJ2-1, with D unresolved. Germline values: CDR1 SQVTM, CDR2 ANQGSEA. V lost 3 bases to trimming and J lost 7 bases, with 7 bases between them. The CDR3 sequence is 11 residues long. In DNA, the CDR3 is TGCAGCGTTGAGGCCGAAAATGAGCAGTTCTTC. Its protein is CSVEAENEQFF.

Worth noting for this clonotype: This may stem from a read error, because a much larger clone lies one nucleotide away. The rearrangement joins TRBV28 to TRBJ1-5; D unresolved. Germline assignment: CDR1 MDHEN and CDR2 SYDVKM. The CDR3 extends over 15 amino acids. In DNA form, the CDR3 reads TGTGCCCGCAGTTTACGCGGGAAAGGCAATCAGCCCCAGCATTTT. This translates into CARSLRGKGNQPQHF.

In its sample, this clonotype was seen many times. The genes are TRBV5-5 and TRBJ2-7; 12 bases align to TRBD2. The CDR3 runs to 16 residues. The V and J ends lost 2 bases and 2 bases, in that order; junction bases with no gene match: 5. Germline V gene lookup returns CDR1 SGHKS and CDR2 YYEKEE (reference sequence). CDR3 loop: CASSFAPSGRAYEQYF. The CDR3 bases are TGTGCCAGCAGCTTCGCCCCTAGCGGGAGGGCCTACGAGCAGTACTTC.

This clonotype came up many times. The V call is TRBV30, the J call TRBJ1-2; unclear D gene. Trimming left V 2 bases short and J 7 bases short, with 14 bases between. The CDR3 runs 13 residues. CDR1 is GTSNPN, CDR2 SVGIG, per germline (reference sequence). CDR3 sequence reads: CAWSTQTTGGYTF. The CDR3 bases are TGTGCCTGGAGTACCCAGACGACGGGTGGCTACACCTTC.

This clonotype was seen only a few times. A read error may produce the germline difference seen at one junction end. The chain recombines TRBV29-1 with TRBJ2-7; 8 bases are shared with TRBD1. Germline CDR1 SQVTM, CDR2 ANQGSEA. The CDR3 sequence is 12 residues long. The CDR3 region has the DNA TGTGGCGTTTACAGGGGGACGCGGGAGCAGTACTTC. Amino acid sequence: CGVYRGTREQYF.

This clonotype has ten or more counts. The CDR3 loop reads CASSLETDTQYF. In DNA, the CDR3 is TGTGCCAGCAGCTTAGAGACAGATACGCAGTATTTT. The V call is TRBV5-8, the J call TRBJ2-3; D not certain. V lost 2 bases and J 3 bases, leaving 4 bases between the germline ends. This CDR3 region has 12 residues. Germline lookup yields CDR1 SGHTS and CDR2 YDEGEE.

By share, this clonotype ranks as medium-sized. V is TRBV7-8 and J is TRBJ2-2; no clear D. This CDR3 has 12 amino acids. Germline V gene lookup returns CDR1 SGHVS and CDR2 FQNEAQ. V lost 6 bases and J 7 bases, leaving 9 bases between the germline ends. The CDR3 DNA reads TGTGCCAGCAGTTTTTCAAGCGGGGAGCTGTTTTTT. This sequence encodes CASSFSSGELFF.

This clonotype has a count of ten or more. The CDR3 bases are TGTGCCAGCAGCTCACGGTCTAGCGGGAGGGGTAATGAGCAGTTCTTC. Protein sequence: CASSSRSSGRGNEQFF. The chain is built from TRBV9 and TRBJ2-1, with TRBD2 identical over 12 bases. Germline CDR1 is SGDLS and CDR2 is YYNGEE. Unmatched junction bases numbered 9, after V lost 4 bases and J lost 7 bases. This CDR3 is built from 16 residues.

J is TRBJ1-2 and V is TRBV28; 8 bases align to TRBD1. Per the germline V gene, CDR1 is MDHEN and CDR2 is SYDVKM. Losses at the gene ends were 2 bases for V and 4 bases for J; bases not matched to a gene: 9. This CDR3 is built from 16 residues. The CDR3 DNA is TGTGCCAGCAGTTTAGACAGGGGCCCTTATTCCTATGGCTACACCTTC. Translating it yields CASSLDRGPYSYGYTF.

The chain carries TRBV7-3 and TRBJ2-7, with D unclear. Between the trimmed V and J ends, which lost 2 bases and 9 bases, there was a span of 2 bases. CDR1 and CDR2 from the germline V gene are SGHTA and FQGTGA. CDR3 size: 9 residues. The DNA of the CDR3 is TGTGCCAGCAGCTTAGGGCAGTACTTC. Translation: CASSLGQYF. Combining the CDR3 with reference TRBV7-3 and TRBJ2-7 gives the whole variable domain GAGVSQTPSNKVTEKGKYVELRCDPISGHTALYWYRQSLGQGPEFLIYFQGTGAADDSGLPNDRFFAVRPEGSVSTLKIQRTERGDSAVYLCASSLGQYFGPGTRLTVT.

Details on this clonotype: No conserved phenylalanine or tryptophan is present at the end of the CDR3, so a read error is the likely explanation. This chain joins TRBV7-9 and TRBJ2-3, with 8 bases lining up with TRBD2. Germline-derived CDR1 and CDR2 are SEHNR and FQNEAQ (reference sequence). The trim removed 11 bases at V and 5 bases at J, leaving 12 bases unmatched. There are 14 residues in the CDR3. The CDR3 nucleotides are TGTGCCGGGACTAGAGGAGGAGACGGAGATACGCAGTATTCT. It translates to CAGTRGGDGDTQYS.